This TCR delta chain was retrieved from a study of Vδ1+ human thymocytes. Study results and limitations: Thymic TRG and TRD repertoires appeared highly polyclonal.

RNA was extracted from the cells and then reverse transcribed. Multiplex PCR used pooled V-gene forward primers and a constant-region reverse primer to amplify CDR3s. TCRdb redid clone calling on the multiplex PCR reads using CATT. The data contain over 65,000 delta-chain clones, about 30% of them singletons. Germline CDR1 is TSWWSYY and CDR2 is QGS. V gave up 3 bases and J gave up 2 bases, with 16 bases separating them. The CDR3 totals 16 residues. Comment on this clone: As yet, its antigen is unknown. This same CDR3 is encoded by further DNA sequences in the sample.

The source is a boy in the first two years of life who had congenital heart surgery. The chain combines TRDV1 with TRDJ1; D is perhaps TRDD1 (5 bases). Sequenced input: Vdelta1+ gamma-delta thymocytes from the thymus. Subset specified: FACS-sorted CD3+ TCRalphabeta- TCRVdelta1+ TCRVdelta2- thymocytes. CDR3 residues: CALGDATGDSTDKLIF. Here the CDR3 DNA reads TGTGCTCTTGGGGACGCTACGGGTGATAGTACCGATAAACTCATCTTT.